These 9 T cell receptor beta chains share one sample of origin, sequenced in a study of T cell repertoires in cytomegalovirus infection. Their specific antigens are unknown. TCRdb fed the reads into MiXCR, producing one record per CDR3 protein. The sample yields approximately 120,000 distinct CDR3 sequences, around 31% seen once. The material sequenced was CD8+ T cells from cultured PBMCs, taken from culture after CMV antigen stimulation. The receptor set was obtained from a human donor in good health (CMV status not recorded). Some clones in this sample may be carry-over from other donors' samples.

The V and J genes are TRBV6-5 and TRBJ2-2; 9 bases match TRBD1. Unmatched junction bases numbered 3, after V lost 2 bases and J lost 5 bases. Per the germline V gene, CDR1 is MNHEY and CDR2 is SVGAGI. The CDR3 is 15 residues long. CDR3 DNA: TGTGCCAGCAGTTACGGGACAGGGTGGACCGGGGAGCTGTTTTTT. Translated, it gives CASSYGTGWTGELFF.

This chain's CDR3 is CASSLEQGLFYGTEAFF. The DNA of the CDR3 is TGTGCCAGCAGTTTAGAACAGGGTCTCTTTTATGGAACTGAAGCTTTCTTT. The chain combines TRBV12-3 or TRBV12-4 with TRBJ1-1, with D possibly TRBD1 on 6 matching bases. Trimming took 1 base from V and 5 from J, leaving 20 bases between them. There are 17 residues in the CDR3.

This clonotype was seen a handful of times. As DNA, the CDR3 is TGTGCCAGCAGCGTTTACGTGAACACTGAAGCTTTCTTT. This codes for CASSVYVNTEAFF. The chain joins TRBV9 to TRBJ1-1, with D unclear. Trimming took off 2 bases at V and 0 bases at J, with 5 bases between the two ends. Per germline, CDR1 SGDLS and CDR2 YYNGEE. The CDR3 runs to 13 residues.

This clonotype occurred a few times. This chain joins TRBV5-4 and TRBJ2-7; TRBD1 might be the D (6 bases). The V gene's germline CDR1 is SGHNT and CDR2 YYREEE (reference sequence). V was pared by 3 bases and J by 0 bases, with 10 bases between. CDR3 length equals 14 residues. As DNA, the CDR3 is TGTGCCAGCAGCTGGGACATTCTCTCCTACGAGCAGTACTTC. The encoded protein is CASSWDILSYEQYF.

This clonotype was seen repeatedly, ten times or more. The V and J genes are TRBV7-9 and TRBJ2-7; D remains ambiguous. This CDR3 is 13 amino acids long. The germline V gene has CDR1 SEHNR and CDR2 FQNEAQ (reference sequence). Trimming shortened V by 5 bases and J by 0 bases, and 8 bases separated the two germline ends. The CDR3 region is CASSPQASYEQYF. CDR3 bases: TGTGCCAGCAGCCCACAAGCCTCCTACGAGCAGTACTTC.

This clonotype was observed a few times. DNA for the CDR3: TGTGCCAGCAGCTTCACTCTCGGCAACTCGATCTCTGGAAACACCATATATTTT. Protein sequence: CASSFTLGNSISGNTIYF. The chain recombines TRBV11-2 with TRBJ1-3, with D unresolved. V lost 3 bases, J lost 0 bases, and 18 bases lay in between. The CDR3 is 18 residues long. Germline CDR1 is SGHAT and CDR2 is FQNNGV.

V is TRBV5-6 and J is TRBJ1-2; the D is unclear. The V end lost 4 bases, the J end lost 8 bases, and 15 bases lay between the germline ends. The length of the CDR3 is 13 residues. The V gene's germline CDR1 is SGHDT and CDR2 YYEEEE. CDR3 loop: CASSRDLWEGYTF. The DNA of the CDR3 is TGTGCCAGCAGCCGCGACTTATGGGAGGGCTACACCTTC.

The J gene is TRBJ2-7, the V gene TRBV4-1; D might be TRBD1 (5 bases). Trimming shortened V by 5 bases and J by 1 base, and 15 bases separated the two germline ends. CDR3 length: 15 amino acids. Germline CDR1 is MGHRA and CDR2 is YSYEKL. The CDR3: CASSASAQGSYEQYF. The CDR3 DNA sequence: TGCGCCAGCAGCGCTTCGGCGCAGGGTTCCTACGAGCAGTACTTC.

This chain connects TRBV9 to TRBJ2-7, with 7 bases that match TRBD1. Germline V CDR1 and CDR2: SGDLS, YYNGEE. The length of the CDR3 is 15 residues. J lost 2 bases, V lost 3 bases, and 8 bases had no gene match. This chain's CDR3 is CASSAASTGPYEQYF. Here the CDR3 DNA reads TGTGCCAGCAGCGCCGCGTCGACAGGGCCCTACGAGCAGTACTTC. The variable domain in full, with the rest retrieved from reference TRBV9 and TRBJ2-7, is DSGVTQTPKHLITATGQRVTLRCSPRSGDLSVYWYQQSLDQGLQFLIQYYNGEERAKGNILERFSAQQFPDLHSELNLSSLELGDSALYFCASSAASTGPYEQYFGPGTRLTVT.